This is a list of T cell receptor beta chains from one sample in a study of cytomegalovirus exposure and HLA in healthy donors. Sequencing used immunoSEQ multiplex PCR; TCRdb keeps in-frame clones, though not all of them. There are 150,000 or so clones in the sample; 70% to 90% occur only once, and over 2% lies in the top ten. The sample taken for sequencing was PBMCs. Receptor source: a man between 45 and 60 years old in good health and CMV-seronegative. The CDR3 runs from the conserved cysteine through the conserved F or W. D genes are given only for firm matches. Size is omitted from some rows. Given values are once, few, many or a class for expanded clones.

NA	TRBV7-9	TRBJ1-4	NA	TGTGCCAGCAGCGACCTACTGCCGGGTACTAGAGAAGAAAAACTGTTTTTT	CASSDLLPGTREEKLFF
NA	TRBV4-1	TRBJ2-7	TRBD1	TGCGCCAGCAGCCCATTGAGACTTGGACAGGGTTCCTACGAGCAGTACTTC	CASSPLRLGQGSYEQYF
NA	TRBV2	TRBJ2-2	NA	TGTGCCAGCAGTGAAGCTCTGGGGTCAGGGTCGGCGAACACCGGGGAGCTGTTTTTT	CASSEALGSGSANTGELFF
NA	TRBV5-4	TRBJ2-1	NA	TGTGCCAGCAGCTTGGATTTGGCTTCCTACAATGAGCAGTTCTTC	CASSLDLASYNEQFF
NA	TRBV5-1	TRBJ2-5	NA	TGCGCCAGCAGCCTGACAGTCACCCAAGAGACCCAGTACTTC	CASSLTVTQETQYF
NA	TRBV9	TRBJ2-3	NA	TGTGCCAGCAGCGTAGGACTAGCAGATACGCAGTATTTT	CASSVGLADTQYF
NA	TRBV5-6	TRBJ2-7	TRBD1	TGTGCCAGCAGCTTAGACAGGGGCCCCTACGAGCAGTACTTC	CASSLDRGPYEQYF
NA	TRBV9	TRBJ2-1	NA	TGTGCCAGCAGCGTAGATGGGCCAATCAGCAATGAGCAGTTCTTC	CASSVDGPISNEQFF
few	TRBV5-4	TRBJ1-4	TRBD1	TGTGCCAGCAGCTCAAGGACAGGTCGAAATGAAAAACTGTTTTTT	CASSSRTGRNEKLFF
NA	TRBV30	TRBJ2-5	TRBD2	TGTGCCTGGAGTGTTCCTAGCGGGAGTTGGGGCCAAGAGACCCAGTACTTC	CAWSVPSGSWGQETQYF
NA	TRBV9	TRBJ2-5	TRBD1	TGTGCCAGCAGCGTCACACAGGGGCCTCAAGAGACCCAGTACTTC	CASSVTQGPQETQYF
NA	TRBV11-2	TRBJ2-1	NA	TGTGCCAGCAGCTTAGATCTTATTGAGCAGTTCTTC	CASSLDLIEQFF
few	TRBV5-6	TRBJ2-5	TRBD1	TGTGCCAGCAGCTTGGCCCGGGACAGGGGGCTTTCTGAGACCCAGTACTTC	CASSLARDRGLSETQYF
NA	TRBV6-6	TRBJ2-7	NA	TGTGCCAGCAGTATACTTACAGGGAAGCAGTACTTC	CASSILTGKQYF
NA	TRBV14	TRBJ2-4	NA	TGTGCCAGCAGCCAACACCACGGGGTTTTAGCCAAAAACATTCAGTACTTC	CASSQHHGVLAKNIQYF
few	TRBV5-4	TRBJ2-7	TRBD1	TGTGCCAGCAGCTACGGGACAGGGGGCGGGTACGAGCAGTACTTC	CASSYGTGGGYEQYF
once	TRBV5-1	TRBJ1-5	TRBD1	TGCGCCAGCAGCGCCTCCGGGACAGGCCCTTCGCCCCAGCATTTT	CASSASGTGPSPQHF
NA	TRBV2	TRBJ2-2	TRBD2	TGTGCCAGCAGCGGACTGGTCGCTAGCGGGACCCGAGAGGCCGGGGAGCTGTTTTTT	CASSGLVASGTREAGELFF
NA	TRBV5-1	TRBJ2-7	NA	TGCGCCAGCAGCTTGGAGGGGGTCTCCTACGAGCAGTACTTC	CASSLEGVSYEQYF
NA	TRBV27	TRBJ1-1	TRBD1	TGTGCCAGCAGTTACCGGACAGGGAGAGGGACTGAAGCTTTCTTT	CASSYRTGRGTEAFF
NA	TRBV7-9	TRBJ2-7	NA	TGTGCCAGCAGCTTAGGGGCCAGGGGGGACGAGCAGTACTTC	CASSLGARGDEQYF
NA	TRBV5-1	TRBJ1-1	NA	TGCGCCAGCAGCTCAGCGGGACACGGAATCACTGAAGCTTTCTTT	CASSSAGHGITEAFF
NA	TRBV7-6	TRBJ2-2	NA	TGTGCCAGCAGCATGAAAACTCCCGGGGAGCTGTTTTTT	CASSMKTPGELFF
NA	TRBV25-1	TRBJ2-3	NA	TGTGCCAGCAGTTTCAGAACGTTTAGCACAGATACGCAGTATTTT	CASSFRTFSTDTQYF
NA	TRBV6-5	TRBJ1-2	TRBD1	TGTGCCAGCAGTTACGGGGGCGGGACAGGGTTCTATGGCTACACCTTC	CASSYGGGTGFYGYTF
NA	TRBV4-1	TRBJ2-2	TRBD1	TGCGCCAGCAGCCAAGAGGACAGGGTCGGGACCGGGGAGCTGTTTTTT	CASSQEDRVGTGELFF